A single sample is the source of the 11 T cell receptor beta chains below, sequenced in a study of technical replicates of blood from four donors. Sequencing used immunoSEQ multiplex PCR; TCRdb keeps in-frame clones, though not all of them. The sample has some 67,000 clones; 98% are singletons. Sequencing was carried out using T cells isolated from PBMCs. The source is a human donor in good health.

This chain links TRBV5-1 with TRBJ1-1; D not certain. This CDR3 contains 15 residues. The germline gives CDR1 SGHRS, CDR2 YFSETQ. V shed 0 bases and J shed 1 base, with 10 bases lying between them. The CDR3 region has the DNA TGCGCCAGCAGCTTGGGTGTCAGTTCGAACACTGAAGCTTTCTTT. This codes for CASSLGVSSNTEAFF.

This chain uses TRBV19 with TRBJ2-7, with 8 bases matching TRBD1. The germline gives CDR1 LNHDA, CDR2 SQIVND (reference sequence). The CDR3 is 16 residues long. The trim removed 4 bases at V and 0 bases at J, leaving 8 bases unmatched. The CDR3 nucleotides read TGTGCCAGTAGTAGGGGGTCCGGGACAGGCTCCTACGAGCAGTACTTC. Translation: CASSRGSGTGSYEQYF.

The chain has TRBV19 and TRBJ1-3; D remains ambiguous. Trimming took 3 bases from V and 3 from J, leaving 9 bases between them. Germline CDR1 and CDR2: LNHDA and SQIVND (reference sequence). This CDR3 comprises 14 residues. The CDR3 sequence: CASSIGGLGNTIYF. The DNA for the CDR3 is TGTGCCAGTAGTATCGGAGGGCTTGGAAACACCATATATTTT. The complete variable domain, with remaining parts taken from reference TRBV19 and TRBJ1-3, reads DGGITQSPKYLFRKEGQNVTLSCEQNLNHDAMYWYRQDPGQGLRLIYYSQIVNDFQKGDIAEGYSVSREKKESFPLTVTSAQKNPTAFYLCASSIGGLGNTIYFGEGSWLTVV.

The chain is built from TRBV4-1 and TRBJ2-7; perhaps TRBD2 as D (5 bases). The CDR3 spans 13 residues. Germline loops: CDR1 MGHRA, CDR2 YSYEKL. V lost 2 bases to trimming and J lost 3 bases, with 8 bases between them. The DNA of the CDR3 is TGCGCCAGCAGCCAATTCGGGGTCTACGAGCAGTACTTC. It specifies CASSQFGVYEQYF.

This chain links TRBV19 with TRBJ1-1, with D possibly matching TRBD1 (5 bases). CDR1 is LNHDA, CDR2 SQIVND, per germline (reference sequence). The CDR3 is made up of 14 amino acids. The V end was cut by 5 bases, the J end by 3 bases, with 13 bases between. The CDR3 bases are TGTGCCAGTAGTCGCATCAGGGAGGACACTGAAGCTTTCTTT. Encoded protein: CASSRIREDTEAFF.

V usage is TRBV27 and J usage is TRBJ2-1, with D possibly matching TRBD1 (5 bases). Germline V lookup: CDR1 MNHEY, CDR2 SMNVEV (reference sequence). The CDR3 extends over 15 amino acids. The V end lost 5 bases, the J end lost 10 bases, and 21 bases lay between the germline ends. The CDR3 region has the DNA TGTGCCAGCAGTCCGAGCAGCTCAGGGTATCAGGAGCAGTTCTTC. Residues: CASSPSSSGYQEQFF.

This chain uses TRBV30 with TRBJ2-7; 7 positions agree with TRBD1. The CDR3 has 12 residues. V was clipped by 3 bases and J by 7 bases; unmatched bases: 6. Germline V gene sequence: CDR1 GTSNPN, CDR2 SVGIG (reference sequence). The CDR3: CAWRRQGSEQYF. DNA of the CDR3: TGTGCCTGGAGAAGACAGGGCTCAGAGCAGTACTTC.

This sequence joins TRBV11-3 and TRBJ2-7, with 7 nucleotides matching TRBD1. CDR1 is SGHNT and CDR2 is YENEEA in the germline V gene. CDR3 length: 13 amino acids. With 8 bases clipped from V and 4 bases from J, the junction kept 8 bases outside the gene matches. CDR3 nucleotides: TGTGCCAGCTCGGACAGGATCGTATACGAGCAGTACTTC. It translates to CASSDRIVYEQYF.

The chain joins TRBV7-2 to TRBJ2-1; 7 bases map to TRBD2. Germline V lookup: CDR1 SGHTA, CDR2 FQGNSA. Trimming cost V 0 bases and J 7 bases; bases outside gene matches: 6. CDR3 length: 15 residues. This chain's CDR3 is CASSLAGGPLNEQFF. In DNA, the CDR3 is TGTGCCAGCAGCTTAGCGGGAGGGCCATTAAATGAGCAGTTCTTC.

The V gene is TRBV7-9, the J gene TRBJ1-2; 7 bases are shared with TRBD1. V was clipped by 5 bases and J by 8 bases; unmatched bases: 5. This CDR3 spans 12 amino acids. CDR1 is SEHNR, CDR2 FQNEAQ, per germline (reference sequence). This chain's CDR3 is CASSRDRAGYTF. CDR3 nucleotides: TGTGCCAGCAGCAGAGACAGGGCGGGCTACACCTTC.

Here the CDR3 DNA reads TGCGCCAGCAGCCCAGTAGGTGGCGGGACTGTCAATGAGCAGTTCTTC. Translating it yields CASSPVGGGTVNEQFF. The chain is built from TRBV4-1 and TRBJ2-1; TRBD2 might be the D (6 bases). With 4 bases removed from V and 6 bases from J, the gap between germline ends came to 19 bases. CDR1 MGHRA and CDR2 YSYEKL come from the germline V gene. The CDR3 is made up of 16 amino acids.